The clone carrying this T cell receptor (beta chain) has just a few counts. Antigen: not known. The CDR3 extends 3 residues past the end of the read, so its final part is completed from the germline J gene. This CDR3 has 14 amino acids. The germline V gene encodes CDR1 MNHEY and CDR2 SVGEGT. This sample is drawn from a study of T cell clonality in common variable immunodeficiency. Using immunoSEQ multiplex PCR, the repertoire was profiled, and TCRdb retains in-frame clones only, with some absent. The sample counts about 52,000 clones, none seen once; the ten largest own about 1.8%. General observations from the study: In common variable immunodeficiency, TCR beta chains reportedly carried fewer deletions and N-nucleotide insertions. Links between repertoire features and CVID complications were heterogeneity-limited.

Patients and controls were mostly of Caucasian heritage. Donors gave roughly 5 to 8 ml heparinized peripheral whole blood. The sequenced material came from peripheral blood mononuclear cells. This chain connects TRBV6-2 or TRBV6-3 to TRBJ1-2, with D unclear. The TCR comes from a person between 18 and 75 years old in good health. The sequenced CDR3 bases are TGTGCCAGCCGACTAGCGGGGAACTACAATGAC. Protein: CASRLAGNYND. The complete CDR3 sequence is CASRLAGNYNDYTF.